Each of the 19 T cell receptor beta chains below was sequenced from the same sample in a study of cytomegalovirus exposure and HLA in healthy donors. Use of 60 Vbeta and 13 Jbeta primers characterized the PCR. Profiling relied on immunoSEQ multiplex PCR, and the TCRdb table lists in-frame clones only, not all of them. The sample has 75,000 to 95,000 clones; 85% to 90% are singletons. Input material: PBMCs. The receptors originated from a young man in good health and CMV-seronegative.

The chain employs TRBV7-9 and TRBJ1-6, with 7 bases that match TRBD1. Trimming removed 4 bases from V and 7 bases from J; junction bases left unmatched: 7. The germline V gene has CDR1 SEHNR and CDR2 FQNEAQ (reference sequence). This CDR3 is 15 amino acids long. CDR3: CASSSVTGRNSPLHF. The DNA of the CDR3 is TGTGCCAGCAGCTCCGTGACAGGGAGAAATTCACCCCTCCACTTT. Based on the CDR3 plus reference TRBV7-9 and TRBJ1-6, the full variable domain is DTGVSQNPRHKITKRGQNVTFRCDPISEHNRLYWYRQTLGQGPEFLTYFQNEAQLEKSRLLSDRFSAERPKGSFSTLEIQRTEQGDSAMYLCASSSVTGRNSPLHFGNGTRLTVT.

Here the CDR3 reads CASNVGADNEQFF. In DNA form, the CDR3 reads TGTGCCAGCAACGTAGGGGCGGACAATGAGCAGTTCTTC. This chain connects TRBV28 to TRBJ2-1; D is perhaps TRBD1 (5 bases). The length of the CDR3 is 13 residues. Trimming removed 7 bases at V and 5 bases at J, with 12 bases between. CDR1 and CDR2 from the germline V gene are MDHEN and SYDVKM.

The rearrangement uses TRBV5-1 and TRBJ2-3; weak D call: TRBD1 (5 bases). Between the trimmed V and J ends, which lost 4 bases and 6 bases, there was a span of 9 bases. Germline loops: CDR1 SGHRS, CDR2 YFSETQ. The length of the CDR3 is 12 residues. As DNA, the CDR3 is TGCGCCAGCAGCGCAGGACATGATACGCAGTATTTT. It yields the protein CASSAGHDTQYF.

V usage is TRBV7-8 and J usage is TRBJ1-3; a possible D gene is TRBD1 (5 bases). Trimming shortened V by 1 base and J by 1 base, and 11 bases separated the two germline ends. Germline CDR1 is SGHVS and CDR2 is FQNEAQ. This CDR3 spans 16 amino acids. CDR3 in DNA: TGTGCCAGCAGCTTAGAGAGAAGGGGATCTGGAAACACCATATATTTT. Amino acids: CASSLERRGSGNTIYF.

This clone was counted once. Germline is not matched at one junction end, which may reflect a read error. The same CDR3 also results from other DNA sequences found in this sample. This chain links TRBV4-3 with TRBJ2-1; maybe TRBD1 (5 bases). In germline, CDR1 is LGHNA, CDR2 YSLEER. CDR3 length: 15 residues. The CDR3 is CASSQDSRGYNEQFF. CDR3 bases: TGCGCCAGCAGCCAAGATTCAAGGGGATACAATGAACAGTTCTTC.

The rearrangement joins TRBV2 to TRBJ1-2, with a possible D match to TRBD1 (5 bases). Germline CDR1 SNHLY, CDR2 FYNNEI. V lost 4 bases to trimming and J lost 7 bases, with 16 bases between them. The CDR3 contains 14 residues. Here the CDR3 DNA reads TGTGCCAGCAGTGTCGGGCAGGGCGTGGGTGGCTACACCTTC. Translating gives CASSVGQGVGGYTF. The whole variable domain, filled in from reference TRBV2 and TRBJ1-2, reads EPEVTQTPSHQVTQMGQEVILRCVPISNHLYFYWYRQILGQKVEFLVSFYNNEISEKSEIFDDQFSVERPDGSNFTLKIRSTKLEDSAMYFCASSVGQGVGGYTFGSGTRLTVV.

The chain uses TRBV2 and TRBJ2-5, with D perhaps matching TRBD2 (5 bases). This CDR3 is built from 12 residues. The V end was cut by 5 bases, the J end by 5 bases, with 9 bases between. Germline CDR1 reads SNHLY; CDR2 reads FYNNEI. As DNA, the CDR3 is TGTGCCAGCAGTTTCCAGCGGGAGACCCAGTACTTC. It translates to CASSFQRETQYF.

V is TRBV5-1 and J is TRBJ1-2, with D maybe TRBD1 (6 bases). V gave up 0 bases and J gave up 1 base, with 16 bases separating them. The V gene's germline CDR1 is SGHRS and CDR2 YFSETQ. This CDR3 has 17 amino acids. The CDR3 bases are TGCGCCAGCAGCTTGGCGCCGGCAGGGGATAATAACTATGGCTACACCTTC. This translates into CASSLAPAGDNNYGYTF.

The rearrangement links TRBV2 to TRBJ2-2, with 9 nucleotides matching TRBD2. The CDR3 is made up of 15 amino acids. The J segment lost 3 bases and the V segment lost 4 bases, leaving 3 bases of the junction unmatched. Germline lookup yields CDR1 SNHLY and CDR2 FYNNEI. CDR3 DNA sequence: TGTGCCAGCAGTGGACTAGCGGAGCACACCGGGGAGCTGTTTTTT. Amino acid sequence: CASSGLAEHTGELFF.

The chain carries TRBV7-9 and TRBJ2-5; 7 bases are a match to TRBD2. The CDR3 has 16 residues. CDR1 SEHNR and CDR2 FQNEAQ come from the germline V gene (reference sequence). After removal of 5 bases from V and 4 bases from J, the junction contained 13 bases not matched to a gene. For the CDR3, the DNA is TGTGCCAGCAGCCGGCGAATAGCGGGCAGAACAGAGACCCAGTACTTC. Translation gives CASSRRIAGRTETQYF.

This chain links TRBV14 with TRBJ1-4, with TRBD1 matching over 10 bases. The germline CDR1 and CDR2 sequences are SGHDN and FVKESK. This CDR3 contains 15 residues. V lost 3 bases, J lost 2 bases, and 0 bases stayed unmatched. The CDR3 is CASSQTGGTNEKLFF. In DNA, the CDR3 is TGTGCCAGCAGCCAGACAGGGGGCACTAATGAAAAACTGTTTTTT.

The count of this clone is one. The rearrangement joins TRBV7-3 to TRBJ2-7; weak D call: TRBD1 (6 bases). CDR3 length: 13 residues. Between the trimmed V and J ends, which lost 4 bases and 2 bases, there was a span of 9 bases. Germline values: CDR1 SGHTA, CDR2 FQGTGA. DNA for the CDR3: TGTGCCAGCAGCTCGTCAGGGGCCTACGAGCAGTACTTC. As protein: CASSSSGAYEQYF.

In nucleotides, the CDR3 is TGTGCCAGCAGCGTAAAGCTGGGACAGGGAAAGAACAATGAGCAGTTCTTC. Its translation is CASSVKLGQGKNNEQFF. The V call is TRBV9, the J call TRBJ2-1, with TRBD1 matching over 9 bases. With 1 base clipped from V and 5 bases from J, the junction kept 10 bases outside the gene matches. The germline CDR1 and CDR2 sequences are SGDLS and YYNGEE. This CDR3 spans 17 amino acids.

The genes are TRBV6-5 and TRBJ1-6; D is undetermined. CDR3 length equals 14 residues. Germline V CDR1 and CDR2: MNHEY, SVGAGI. The V and J ends lost 7 bases and 9 bases respectively, with 16 bases between them. The CDR3 is CASTTPGFGSPLHF. The CDR3 DNA sequence: TGTGCCAGCACAACCCCGGGGTTCGGTTCACCCCTCCACTTT.

The chain joins TRBV7-3 to TRBJ2-6; 9 bases agree with TRBD1. The CDR3 consists of 17 residues. V trimming: 5 bases; J trimming: 4 bases; junction bases outside the gene matches: 9. Germline assignment: CDR1 SGHTA and CDR2 FQGTGA. The chain's CDR3 is CASSSTGTGRGANVLTF. The CDR3 region has the DNA TGTGCCAGCAGCAGTACCGGGACAGGGCGAGGGGCCAACGTCCTGACTTTC.

This sequence joins TRBV9 and TRBJ2-7, with D perhaps matching TRBD2 (6 bases). The CDR3 loop spans 16 amino acids. Germline V gene data show CDR1 as SGDLS and CDR2 as YYNGEE. Trimming took 4 bases from V and 1 from J, leaving 18 bases between them. The CDR3 protein is CASSPGGLAISYEQYF. The CDR3 DNA follows: TGTGCCAGCAGCCCCGGCGGGCTAGCGATTTCCTACGAGCAGTACTTC.

The chain uses TRBV18 and TRBJ2-7, with D tentatively TRBD2 (5 bases). The CDR3 runs to 16 residues. Trimming removed 3 bases at V and 3 bases at J, with 18 bases between. Per the germline V gene, CDR1 is KGHSH and CDR2 is LQKENI. CDR3 nucleotides: TGTGCCAGCTCACCCATCTCCCTCCTAGCTTACTACGAGCAGTACTTC. It codes for CASSPISLLAYYEQYF.

The V gene is TRBV28, the J gene TRBJ2-5; D might be TRBD1 (5 bases). Trimming removed 6 bases at V and 2 bases at J, with 10 bases between. The CDR3 is 13 residues long. The germline V gene has CDR1 MDHEN and CDR2 SYDVKM. This chain's CDR3 is CASRPTVQETQYF. The CDR3 DNA reads as TGTGCCAGCAGACCGACAGTACAAGAGACCCAGTACTTC.

The V and J genes are TRBV4-3 and TRBJ1-1; no clear D gene. V was clipped by 1 base and J by 11 bases, with 14 bases between them. The germline CDR1 and CDR2 sequences are LGHNA and YSLEER. CDR3 length: 13 amino acids. As DNA, the CDR3 is TGCGCCAGCAGCCAAGCCCGGGAGCGGGAGGCTTTCTTT. This codes for CASSQAREREAFF.